A single sample gave rise to the 17 T cell receptor beta chains below, sequenced in a study of early T cells in non-severe SARS-CoV-2 infection. TCRdb processed the 5' RACE reads anew with MiXCR; each CDR3 protein has one entry. The data show 80,000 to 100,000 distinct CDR3 sequences, roughly 12% seen once. Sequenced: whole blood. Receptors were obtained from an adult who was a healthcare worker with PCR-confirmed SARS-CoV-2 infection or an uninfected control (not recorded which).

This clonotype was observed at least ten times. The J gene is TRBJ1-2, the V gene TRBV6-2 or TRBV6-3, with 9 bases fitting TRBD1. CDR1 is MNHEY and CDR2 is SVGEGT in the germline V gene. CDR3 size: 13 residues. The ends lost 6 bases at V and 8 bases at J; junction bases unmatched: 7. CDR3: CASRNRGLEGYTF. Here the CDR3 DNA reads TGTGCCAGCAGGAACAGGGGGCTGGAAGGCTACACCTTC.

At least ten counts were recorded for this clonotype. An end of the junction differs from the germline gene, which may be a read error. The genes are TRBV7-7 and TRBJ1-1; D possibly corresponds to TRBD1 (5 bases). There are 13 residues in the CDR3. Germline CDR1 reads SSHAT; CDR2 reads FNYEAQ (reference sequence). This chain's CDR3 is CASSRGQHTEAFF. The CDR3 nucleotides read TGTGCTAGCAGTAGGGGTCAACACACTGAAGCTTTCTTT.

This chain links TRBV20-1 with TRBJ2-3; 7 bases fit TRBD2. The V segment lost 3 bases and the J segment 4 bases; nucleotides outside the gene matches: 10. Germline values: CDR1 DFQATT, CDR2 SNEGSKA (reference sequence). The CDR3 contains 15 residues. The CDR3 spells CSASSAGEGPDTQYF. The CDR3, as DNA: TGCAGTGCTAGTTCCGCGGGAGAGGGGCCAGATACGCAGTATTTT.

The chain couples TRBV5-8 to TRBJ2-7; TRBD1 agrees at 9 bases. The CDR3 loop spans 13 amino acids. Germline CDR1 and CDR2: SGHTS and YDEGEE. J lost 7 bases, V lost 3 bases, and 5 bases had no gene match. CDR3 sequence: CASSWDRVGEQYF. The DNA of the CDR3 is TGTGCCAGCAGCTGGGACAGGGTGGGGGAGCAGTACTTC.

The chain has TRBV7-9 and TRBJ2-2; weak D call: TRBD2 (6 bases). Trimming pared 3 bases from V and 7 bases from J, leaving 15 bases between. This CDR3 spans 15 amino acids. Looked up from germline, CDR1 is SEHNR and CDR2 is FQNEAQ (reference sequence). The CDR3: CASSFLREFSGELFF. CDR3 nucleotides: TGTGCCAGCAGCTTCCTGCGGGAATTCAGCGGGGAGCTGTTTTTT.

This clonotype was detected ten times or more. The rearrangement joins TRBV6-1 to TRBJ1-4; maybe TRBD1 (6 bases). Germline V CDR1 and CDR2: MNHNS, SASEGT. V lost 6 bases and J lost 1, with 12 bases in between. The length of the CDR3 is 15 residues. CDR3 bases: TGTGCCAGCAGGTCTACAGGGCTAACTAATGAAAAACTGTTTTTT. As protein: CASRSTGLTNEKLFF.

This clonotype was observed a handful of times. V gene TRBV12-3 or TRBV12-4 combines with J gene TRBJ2-3; D is possibly TRBD1 or TRBD2 (5 bases each). This CDR3 is 17 amino acids long. V shed 4 bases and J shed 2 bases, with 19 bases lying between them. CDR3 amino acids: CASSSQRGGTLTDTQYF. The CDR3 coding sequence is TGTGCCAGCAGTTCCCAGAGGGGCGGCACGCTCACAGATACGCAGTATTTT.

The chain has TRBV2 and TRBJ2-3, with D possibly being TRBD2 (6 bases). The CDR3 runs to 16 residues. Trimming took 3 bases from V and 0 from J, leaving 13 bases between them. Germline V gene lookup returns CDR1 SNHLY and CDR2 FYNNEI. Written as DNA, the CDR3 is TGTGCCAGCAGTGATACGGCGGGACGTAGCACAGATACGCAGTATTTT. This gives the protein CASSDTAGRSTDTQYF.

This clonotype has a handful of counts. The J gene is TRBJ2-1, the V gene TRBV20-1, with 11 nucleotides matching TRBD2. Germline CDR1 and CDR2: DFQATT and SNEGSKA (reference sequence). The CDR3 consists of 15 residues. The V and J ends lost 6 bases and 7 bases, in that order; junction bases with no gene match: 11. The CDR3 here is CSAWRGTSGKNEQFF. The CDR3 DNA is TGCAGTGCCTGGCGTGGGACTAGCGGAAAAAATGAGCAGTTCTTC.

This clonotype has just a few counts. CDR3 region: CASSVLVGTDEQFF. In DNA, the CDR3 is TGTGCCAGCAGTGTCCTAGTGGGGACGGATGAGCAGTTCTTC. The chain couples TRBV2 to TRBJ2-1; D possibly uses TRBD1 or TRBD2 (5 bases each). The CDR3 is made up of 14 amino acids. Germline V gene data show CDR1 as SNHLY and CDR2 as FYNNEI. Trimming removed 4 bases at V and 8 bases at J, with 15 bases between. The full variable domain, completed using reference TRBV2 and TRBJ2-1, is EPEVTQTPSHQVTQMGQEVILRCVPISNHLYFYWYRQILGQKVEFLVSFYNNEISEKSEIFDDQFSVERPDGSNFTLKIRSTKLEDSAMYFCASSVLVGTDEQFFGPGTRLTVL.

The chain links TRBV20-1 to TRBJ1-2; D is unclear. V lost 0 bases and J lost 8, with 13 bases in between. CDR1 is DFQATT and CDR2 is SNEGSKA in the germline V gene (reference sequence). This CDR3 has 13 amino acids. CDR3 sequence reads: CSARDPNEVGYTF. The DNA of the CDR3 is TGCAGTGCTAGAGATCCGAATGAAGTAGGCTACACCTTC.

In its sample, this clonotype was seen a few times. This chain uses TRBV9 with TRBJ1-6; the match to TRBD1 covers 8 bases. Germline V CDR1 and CDR2: SGDLS, YYNGEE. The CDR3 covers 15 residues. Trimming removed 3 bases from V and 9 bases from J; junction bases left unmatched: 8. The CDR3 bases are TGTGCCAGCAGCGCAGGGGGCGCAGTTGTTTCACCCCTCCACTTT. This sequence encodes CASSAGGAVVSPLHF.

This clonotype appeared a few times. The rearrangement uses TRBV2 and TRBJ2-7; weak D call: TRBD2 (7 bases). Germline V gene sequence: CDR1 SNHLY, CDR2 FYNNEI. V was shortened by 8 bases and J by 6 bases, with 14 bases between the two germline ends. The length of the CDR3 is 12 residues. The CDR3 is CASEGDYSEQYF. As DNA, the CDR3 is TGTGCCAGCGAGGGGGACTATTCCGAGCAGTACTTC.

This clonotype was seen repeatedly, ten times or more. The chain carries TRBV6-5 and TRBJ1-5, with no clear D. The V end was cut by 4 bases, the J end by 6 bases, with 10 bases between. The V gene's germline CDR1 is MNHEY and CDR2 SVGAGI. The CDR3 is 13 amino acids. As DNA, the CDR3 is TGTGCCAGCAGTTCACTTCGGACTCAGCCCCAGCATTTT. The encoded protein is CASSSLRTQPQHF.

The rearrangement joins TRBV24-1 to TRBJ2-3; 8 positions match TRBD2. V lost 8 bases, J lost 5 bases, and 8 bases stayed unmatched. Looked up from germline, CDR1 is KGHDR and CDR2 is SFDVKD. This CDR3 spans 14 amino acids. CDR3 sequence reads: CATNRAGVGDTQYF. As DNA, the CDR3 is TGTGCCACCAACCGAGCGGGAGTAGGAGATACGCAGTATTTT.

This clonotype was picked up many times. CDR3 protein: CASSLNSGRSTGELFF. The CDR3 nucleotides are TGTGCCAGCAGCCTCAATAGCGGGAGGAGCACCGGGGAGCTGTTTTTT. This chain uses TRBV12-3 or TRBV12-4 with TRBJ2-2; 10 positions match TRBD2. The junction had 8 bases not matched to a gene; V was cut back by 6 bases and J by 4 bases. This CDR3 spans 16 amino acids.

The V call is TRBV7-9, the J call TRBJ1-4; D not resolved. Germline lookup yields CDR1 SEHNR and CDR2 FQNEAQ (reference sequence). There are 14 residues in the CDR3. Trimming stripped 3 bases from V and 4 bases from J, with 9 bases between. In nucleotides, the CDR3 is TGTGCCAGCAGCTTCCGACGGATTAATGAAAAACTGTTTTTT. It is translated as CASSFRRINEKLFF.